This T cell receptor (beta chain) was profiled in a study of blood T cell repertoires in COVID-19. Study-wide background: Samples representing acute and convalescent COVID-19 were sourced from the United States, Italy and Spain. Sample material is recorded as cDNA or gDNA derived from T cells, B-cell-depleted T cells, or PBMCs.

The table lists this clone with a count of one. Original processing methods: Amplification from reference gene primers served as the basis for estimated nucleated cell counts. Generated by immunoSEQ multiplex PCR, the TCRdb table keeps only in-frame clones and is missing some. D and trimming come from the DNA, and the V and J calls and clone size come from that table. In the table there are 150,000 to 200,000 clones, 82% of which are singletons. Seattle patients were enrolled during active infection and followed longitudinally. The CDR3 contains 14 residues. The TCR originated in a woman aged 35 to 49 with COVID-19, enrolled during active disease. The sequencing input was peripheral blood. The V call is TRBV21-1, the J call TRBJ1-1. TRBV21-1 is flagged as a pseudogene. Here the CDR3 DNA reads TGTGCCAGCAGCAAAGAGGCAGGGAGGACTGAAGCTTTCTTT. Its translation is CASSKEAGRTEAFF.